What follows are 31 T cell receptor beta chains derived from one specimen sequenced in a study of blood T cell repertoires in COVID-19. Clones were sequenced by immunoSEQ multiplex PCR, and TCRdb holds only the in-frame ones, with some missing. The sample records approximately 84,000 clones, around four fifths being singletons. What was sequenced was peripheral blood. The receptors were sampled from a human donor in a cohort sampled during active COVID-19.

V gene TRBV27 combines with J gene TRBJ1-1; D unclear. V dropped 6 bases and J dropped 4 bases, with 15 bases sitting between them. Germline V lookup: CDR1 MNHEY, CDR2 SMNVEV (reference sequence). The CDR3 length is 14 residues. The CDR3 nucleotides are TGTGCCAGCAGCCAAATCACTACCCCCACTGAAGCTTTCTTT. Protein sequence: CASSQITTPTEAFF.

Here the CDR3 reads CATQSGTGAYEQYF. The DNA for the CDR3 is TGCGCCACCCAATCCGGGACGGGAGCCTACGAGCAGTACTTC. The chain uses TRBV5-1 and TRBJ2-7, with a tentative D call TRBD2 (6 bases). The CDR3 consists of 14 residues. Trimming pared 9 bases from V and 2 bases from J, leaving 18 bases between. Germline V lookup: CDR1 SGHRS, CDR2 YFSETQ. Full variable domain (outside the CDR3, taken from reference TRBV5-1 and TRBJ2-7): KAGVTQTPRYLIKTRGQQVTLSCSPISGHRSVSWYQQTPGQGLQFLFEYFSETQRNKGNFPGRFSGRQFSNSRSEMNVSTLELGDSALYLCATQSGTGAYEQYFGPGTRLTVT.

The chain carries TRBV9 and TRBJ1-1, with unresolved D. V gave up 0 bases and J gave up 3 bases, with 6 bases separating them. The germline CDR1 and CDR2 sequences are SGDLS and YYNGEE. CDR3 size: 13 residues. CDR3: CASSVASDTEAFF. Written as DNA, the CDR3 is TGTGCCAGCAGCGTAGCATCGGACACTGAAGCTTTCTTT. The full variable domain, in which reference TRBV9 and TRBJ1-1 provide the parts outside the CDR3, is DSGVTQTPKHLITATGQRVTLRCSPRSGDLSVYWYQQSLDQGLQFLIQYYNGEERAKGNILERFSAQQFPDLHSELNLSSLELGDSALYFCASSVASDTEAFFGQGTRLTVV.

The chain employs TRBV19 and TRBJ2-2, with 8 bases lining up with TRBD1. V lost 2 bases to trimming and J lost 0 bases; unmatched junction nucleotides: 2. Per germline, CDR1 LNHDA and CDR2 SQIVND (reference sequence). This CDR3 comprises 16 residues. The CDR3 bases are TGTGCCAGTAGTATACAGGGGGCCCCGAACACCGGGGAGCTGTTTTTT. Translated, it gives CASSIQGAPNTGELFF. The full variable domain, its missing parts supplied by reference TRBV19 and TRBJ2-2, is DGGITQSPKYLFRKEGQNVTLSCEQNLNHDAMYWYRQDPGQGLRLIYYSQIVNDFQKGDIAEGYSVSREKKESFPLTVTSAQKNPTAFYLCASSIQGAPNTGELFFGEGSRLTVL.

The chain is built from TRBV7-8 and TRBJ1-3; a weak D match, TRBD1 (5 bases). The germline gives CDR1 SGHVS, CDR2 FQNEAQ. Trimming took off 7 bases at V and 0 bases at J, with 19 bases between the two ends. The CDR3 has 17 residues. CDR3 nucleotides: TGTGCCAGCACCGATGCCCTACGCGACAGCTCTGGAAACACCATATATTTT. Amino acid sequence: CASTDALRDSSGNTIYF.

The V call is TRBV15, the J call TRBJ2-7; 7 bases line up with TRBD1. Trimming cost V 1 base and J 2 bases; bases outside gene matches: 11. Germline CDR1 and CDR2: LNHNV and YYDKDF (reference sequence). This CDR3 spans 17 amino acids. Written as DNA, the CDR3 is TGTGCCACCAGCAGAGCCGCCCTCCCCGGGACAGCCTACGAGCAGTACTTC. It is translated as CATSRAALPGTAYEQYF.

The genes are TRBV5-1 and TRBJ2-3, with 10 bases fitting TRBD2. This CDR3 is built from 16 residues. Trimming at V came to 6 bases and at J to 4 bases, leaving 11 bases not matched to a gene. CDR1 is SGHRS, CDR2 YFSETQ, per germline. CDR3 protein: CASTSGGSRSADTQYF. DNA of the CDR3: TGCGCCAGCACTAGCGGGGGAAGCCGCAGCGCAGATACGCAGTATTTT.

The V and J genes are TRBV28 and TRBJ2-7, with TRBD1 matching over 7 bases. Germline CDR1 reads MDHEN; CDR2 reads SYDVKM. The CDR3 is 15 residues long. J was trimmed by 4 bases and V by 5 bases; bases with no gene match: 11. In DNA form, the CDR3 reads TGTGCCAGCAGTCCCCCTAAGGGGGCGAAGTACGAGCAGTACTTC. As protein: CASSPPKGAKYEQYF. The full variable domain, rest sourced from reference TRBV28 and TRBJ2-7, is DVKVTQSSRYLVKRTGEKVFLECVQDMDHENMFWYRQDPGLGLRLIYFSYDVKMKEKGDIPEGYSVSREKKERFSLILESASTNQTSMYLCASSPPKGAKYEQYFGPGTRLTVT.

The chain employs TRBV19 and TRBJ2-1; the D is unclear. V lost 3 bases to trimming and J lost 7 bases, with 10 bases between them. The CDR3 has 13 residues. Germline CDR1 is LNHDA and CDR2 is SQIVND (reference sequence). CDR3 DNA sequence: TGTGCCAGTAGTATCCTTAACTTTAATGAGCAGTTCTTC. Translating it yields CASSILNFNEQFF.

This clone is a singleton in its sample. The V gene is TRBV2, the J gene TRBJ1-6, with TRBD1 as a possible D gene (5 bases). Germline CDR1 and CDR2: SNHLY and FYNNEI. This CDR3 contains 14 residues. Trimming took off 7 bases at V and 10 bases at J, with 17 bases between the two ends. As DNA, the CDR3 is TGTGCCAGCATGGGGACGGGGGGAGCCTCACCCCTCCACTTT. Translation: CASMGTGGASPLHF.

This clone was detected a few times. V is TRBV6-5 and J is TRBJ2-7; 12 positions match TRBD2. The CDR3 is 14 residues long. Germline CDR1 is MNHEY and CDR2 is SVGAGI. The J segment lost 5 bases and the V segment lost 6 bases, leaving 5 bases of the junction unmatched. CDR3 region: CASRRLAGANEQYF. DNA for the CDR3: TGTGCCAGCAGAAGACTAGCGGGAGCCAACGAGCAGTACTTC.

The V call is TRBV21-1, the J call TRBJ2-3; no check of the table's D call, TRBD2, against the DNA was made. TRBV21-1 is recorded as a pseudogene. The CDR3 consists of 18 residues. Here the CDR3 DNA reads TGTGCCAGCAGCACCTACGGTCGAAAGGCGGGGAGCACAGATACGCAGTATTTT. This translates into CASSTYGRKAGSTDTQYF.

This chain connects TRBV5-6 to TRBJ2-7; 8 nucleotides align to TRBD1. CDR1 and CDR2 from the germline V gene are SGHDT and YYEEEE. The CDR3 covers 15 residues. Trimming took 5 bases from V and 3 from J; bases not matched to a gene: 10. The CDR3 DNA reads TGTGCCAGCAGTAGAACCCCAGGACAGGGCTACGAGCAGTACTTC. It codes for CASSRTPGQGYEQYF.

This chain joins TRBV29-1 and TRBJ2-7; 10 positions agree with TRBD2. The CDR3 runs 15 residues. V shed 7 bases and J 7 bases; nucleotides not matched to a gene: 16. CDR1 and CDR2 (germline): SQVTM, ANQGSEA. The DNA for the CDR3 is TGCAGCGCTACCTCACTAGCGGGGCCCCGTCGGGAGCAGTACTTC. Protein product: CSATSLAGPRREQYF.

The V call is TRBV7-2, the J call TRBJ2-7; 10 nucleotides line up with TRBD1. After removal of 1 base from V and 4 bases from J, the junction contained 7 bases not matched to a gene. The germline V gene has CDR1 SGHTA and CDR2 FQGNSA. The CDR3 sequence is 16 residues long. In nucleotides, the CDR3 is TGTGCCAGCAGCTTAGGGAGACCGGGACAGGGGTACGAGCAGTACTTC. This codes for CASSLGRPGQGYEQYF.

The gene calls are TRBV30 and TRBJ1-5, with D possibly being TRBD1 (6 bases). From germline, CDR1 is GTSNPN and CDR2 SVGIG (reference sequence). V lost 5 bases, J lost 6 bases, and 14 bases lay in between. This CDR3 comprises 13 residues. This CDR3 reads CAWGGTMGQPQHF. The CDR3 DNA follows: TGTGCCTGGGGCGGGACAATGGGTCAGCCCCAGCATTTT. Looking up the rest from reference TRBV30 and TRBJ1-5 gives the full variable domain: SQTIHQWPATLVQPVGSPLSLECTVEGTSNPNLYWYRQAAGRGLQLLFYSVGIGQISSEVPQNLSASRPQDRQFILSSKKLLLSDSGFYLCAWGGTMGQPQHFGDGTRLSIL.

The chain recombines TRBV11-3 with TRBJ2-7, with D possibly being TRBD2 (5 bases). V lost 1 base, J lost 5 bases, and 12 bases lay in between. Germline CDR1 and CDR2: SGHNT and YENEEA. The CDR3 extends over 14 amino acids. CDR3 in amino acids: CASSLGRGNDEQYF. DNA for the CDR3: TGTGCCAGCAGCTTAGGGAGAGGGAACGACGAGCAGTACTTC.

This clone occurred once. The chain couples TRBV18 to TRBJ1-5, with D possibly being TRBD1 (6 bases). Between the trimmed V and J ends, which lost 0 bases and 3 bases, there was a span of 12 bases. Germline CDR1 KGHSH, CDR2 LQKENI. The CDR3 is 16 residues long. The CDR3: CASSPPGTPHNQPQHF. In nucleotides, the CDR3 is TGTGCCAGCTCACCACCGGGGACACCTCACAATCAGCCCCAGCATTTT.

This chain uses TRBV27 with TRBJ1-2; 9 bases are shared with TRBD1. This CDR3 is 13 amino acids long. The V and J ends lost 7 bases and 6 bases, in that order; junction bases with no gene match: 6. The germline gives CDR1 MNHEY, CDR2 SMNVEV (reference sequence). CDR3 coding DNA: TGTGCCAGCACGACAGGGGGTCTGGATGGCTACACCTTC. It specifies CASTTGGLDGYTF.

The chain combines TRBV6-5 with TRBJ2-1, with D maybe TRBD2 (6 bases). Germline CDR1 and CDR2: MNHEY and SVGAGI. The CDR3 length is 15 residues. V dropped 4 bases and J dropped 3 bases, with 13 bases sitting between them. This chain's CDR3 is CASSFEAGHYNEQFF. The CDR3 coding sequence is TGTGCCAGCAGTTTCGAAGCGGGCCACTACAATGAGCAGTTCTTC.

CDR3 nucleotide sequence: TGTGCCAGCAGCCAACGTCGAACAACTGAAGCTTTCTTT. It codes for CASSQRRTTEAFF. The chain carries TRBV3-1 (or the pseudogene TRBV3-2) and TRBJ1-1; D is unresolved. The CDR3 totals 13 residues. V shed 2 bases and J shed 5 bases, with 9 bases lying between them. Germline lookup yields CDR1 LGHDT and CDR2 YNNKEL (reference sequence).

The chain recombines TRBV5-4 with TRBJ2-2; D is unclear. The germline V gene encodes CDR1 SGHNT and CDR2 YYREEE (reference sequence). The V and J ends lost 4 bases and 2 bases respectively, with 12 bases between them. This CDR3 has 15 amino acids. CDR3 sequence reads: CASSTQVVNTGELFF. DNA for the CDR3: TGTGCCAGCAGCACCCAGGTTGTAAACACCGGGGAGCTGTTTTTT.

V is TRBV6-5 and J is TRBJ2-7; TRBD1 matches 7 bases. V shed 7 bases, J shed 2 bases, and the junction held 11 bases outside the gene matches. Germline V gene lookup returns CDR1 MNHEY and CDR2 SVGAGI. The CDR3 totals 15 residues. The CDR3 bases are TGTGCCAGCAAGCCCCGACAGGGCCTGACCTACGAGCAGTACTTC. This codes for CASKPRQGLTYEQYF.

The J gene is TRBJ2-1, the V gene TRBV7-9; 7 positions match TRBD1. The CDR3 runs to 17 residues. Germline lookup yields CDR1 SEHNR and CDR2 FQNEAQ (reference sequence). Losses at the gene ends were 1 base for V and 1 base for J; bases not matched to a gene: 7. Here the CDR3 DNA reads TGTGCCAGCAGCTTAGAGGGGGCACATCCTTCCTACAATGAGCAGTTCTTC. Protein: CASSLEGAHPSYNEQFF.

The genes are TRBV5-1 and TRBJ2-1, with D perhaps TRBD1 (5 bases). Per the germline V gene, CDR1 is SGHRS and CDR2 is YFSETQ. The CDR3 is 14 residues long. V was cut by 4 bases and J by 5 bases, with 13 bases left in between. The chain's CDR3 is CASSQPTTDNEQFF. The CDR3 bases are TGCGCCAGCAGCCAACCGACGACAGACAATGAGCAGTTCTTC.

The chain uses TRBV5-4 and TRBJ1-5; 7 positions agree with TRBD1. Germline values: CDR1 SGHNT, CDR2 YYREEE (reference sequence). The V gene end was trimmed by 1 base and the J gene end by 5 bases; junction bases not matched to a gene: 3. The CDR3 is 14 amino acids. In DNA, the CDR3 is TGTGCCAGCAGCTTGCCGGGACAGTATCAGCCCCAGCATTTT. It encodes CASSLPGQYQPQHF.

The CDR3 nucleotides read TGCGCCAGCAGCCAAACAGGGGGGAGGACTGAAGCTTTCTTT. It specifies CASSQTGGRTEAFF. The rearrangement uses TRBV5-1 and TRBJ1-1, with 8 bases identical to TRBD1. CDR3 size: 14 residues. V lost 4 bases to trimming and J lost 5 bases; unmatched junction nucleotides: 7. Germline values: CDR1 SGHRS, CDR2 YFSETQ. Full variable domain (remainder filled in from reference TRBV5-1 and TRBJ1-1): KAGVTQTPRYLIKTRGQQVTLSCSPISGHRSVSWYQQTPGQGLQFLFEYFSETQRNKGNFPGRFSGRQFSNSRSEMNVSTLELGDSALYLCASSQTGGRTEAFFGQGTRLTVV.

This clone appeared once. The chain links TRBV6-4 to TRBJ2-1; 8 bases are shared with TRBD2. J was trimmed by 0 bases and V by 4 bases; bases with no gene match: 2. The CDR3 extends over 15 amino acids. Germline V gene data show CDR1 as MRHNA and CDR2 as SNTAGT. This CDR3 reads CASSAGGNSYNEQFF. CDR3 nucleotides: TGTGCCAGCAGTGCGGGGGGGAACTCCTACAATGAGCAGTTCTTC.

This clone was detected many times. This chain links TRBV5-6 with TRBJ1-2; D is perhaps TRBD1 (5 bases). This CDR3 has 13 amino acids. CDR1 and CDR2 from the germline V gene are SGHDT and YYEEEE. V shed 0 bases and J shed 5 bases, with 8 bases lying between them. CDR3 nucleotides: TGTGCCAGCAGCTTGGGACAGACGTATGGCTACACCTTC. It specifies CASSLGQTYGYTF. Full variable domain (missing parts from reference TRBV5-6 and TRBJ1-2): DAGVTQSPTHLIKTRGQQVTLRCSPKSGHDTVSWYQQALGQGPQFIFQYYEEEERQRGNFPDRFSGHQFPNYSSELNVNALLLGDSALYLCASSLGQTYGYTFGSGTRLTVV.

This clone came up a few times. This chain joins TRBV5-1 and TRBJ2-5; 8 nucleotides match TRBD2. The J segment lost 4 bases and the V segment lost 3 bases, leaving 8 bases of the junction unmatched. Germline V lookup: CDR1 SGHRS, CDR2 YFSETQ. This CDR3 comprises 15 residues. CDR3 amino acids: CASSYSGSRGETQYF. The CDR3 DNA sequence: TGCGCCAGCAGCTACAGCGGGAGTCGAGGAGAGACCCAGTACTTC.

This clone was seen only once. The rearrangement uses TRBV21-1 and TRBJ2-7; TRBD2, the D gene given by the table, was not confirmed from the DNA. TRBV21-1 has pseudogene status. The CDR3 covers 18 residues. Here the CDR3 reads CASILTGLVEPSENEQYF. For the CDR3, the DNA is TGTGCCAGCATCCTTACGGGACTAGTTGAACCGAGTGAGAACGAGCAGTACTTC.